This is a list of T cell receptor beta chains from one sample in a study of T cells in Graves' hyperthyroidism and ophthalmopathy. A single record per CDR3 protein comes from TCRdb applying MiXCR to the multiplex PCR reads. In the table there are fewer than 850,000 distinct CDR3 sequences, 15% to 20% of which are singletons. The sequenced sample was blood. All receptors derive from a man in his fifties or sixties with Graves' hyperthyroidism. Each CDR3 is given with its conserved first and last residue. D genes are given only for firm matches. Rows give clone size only sometimes, using once, few, many, or a class for an expanded clone.

D	V	size	J	CDR3	DNA
NA	TRBV30	many	TRBJ1-1	CAWSAQLQEAFF	TGTGCCTGGAGTGCGCAACTACAAGAAGCTTTCTTT
NA	TRBV7-9	NA	TRBJ1-4	CASSLVENEKLFF	TGTGCCAGCAGCTTAGTCGAAAATGAAAAACTGTTTTTT
TRBD2	TRBV3-1	NA	TRBJ2-1	CASSQTSDQFF	TGTGCCAGCAGCCAGACTAGCGATCAGTTCTTC
TRBD1	TRBV11-2	many	TRBJ2-5	CASSWTGYETQYF	TGTGCCAGCAGCTGGACAGGGTACGAGACCCAGTACTTC
NA	TRBV28	few	TRBJ1-2	CASSLASPVEGYTF	TGTGCCAGCAGTCTTGCGTCCCCGGTGGAAGGCTACACCTTC
TRBD1	TRBV7-8	NA	TRBJ1-5	CASSDRVGNQPQHF	TGTGCCAGCAGCGACAGGGTCGGCAATCAGCCCCAGCATTTT
NA	TRBV10-3	NA	TRBJ2-1	CAISEPGRGDEQFF	TGTGCCATCAGTGAGCCGGGGAGGGGGGATGAGCAGTTCTTC
NA	TRBV27	many	TRBJ2-3	CASSLMGDTQYF	TGTGCCAGCAGTTTAATGGGGGATACGCAGTATTTT
NA	TRBV4-1	few	TRBJ1-1	CASSQEITDKNTEAFF	TGCGCCAGCAGCCAAGAAATCACGGACAAGAACACTGAAGCTTTCTTT
TRBD2	TRBV7-2	few	TRBJ2-3	CASSLSGEPGGTQYF	TGTGCCAGCAGCTTAAGCGGGGAACCCGGGGGTACGCAGTATTTT
NA	TRBV2	many	TRBJ2-2	CASSERASNTGELFF	TGTGCCAGCAGTGAAAGGGCTTCGAACACCGGGGAGCTGTTTTTT
TRBD2	TRBV5-6	many	TRBJ2-3	CASSPLAGGPIDTQYF	TGTGCCAGCAGTCCACTAGCGGGAGGGCCAATAGATACGCAGTATTTT
TRBD2	TRBV28	NA	TRBJ2-3	CASSPRTSGSDTQYF	TGTGCCAGCAGCCCCCGGACTAGCGGTTCAGATACGCAGTATTTT
TRBD2	TRBV18	many	TRBJ2-1	CASSPVSGRTYNEQFF	TGTGCCAGCTCACCAGTTAGCGGGAGGACCTACAATGAGCAGTTCTTC
NA	TRBV4-1	many	TRBJ2-3	CASSQGGDPSTDTQYF	TGCGCCAGCAGCCAAGGGGGGGACCCCTCAACAGATACGCAGTATTTT
NA	TRBV7-7	few	TRBJ2-1	CASSRNNRGEQFF	TGTGCTAGCAGCCGCAACAACAGAGGGGAGCAGTTCTTC
TRBD1	TRBV10-3	NA	TRBJ1-2	CAISEFRTGANYGYTF	TGTGCCATCAGTGAGTTCCGGACAGGCGCTAACTATGGCTACACCTTC
NA	TRBV18	many	TRBJ2-2	CASSPMSTGELFF	TGTGCCAGCTCACCGATGAGCACCGGGGAGCTGTTTTTT
TRBD2	TRBV27	few	TRBJ2-7	CASRIKPPLAGDYEQYF	TGTGCCAGCAGGATAAAGCCCCCACTAGCGGGAGACTACGAGCAGTACTTC
TRBD2	TRBV27	NA	TRBJ2-7	CASSPIGLANYEQYF	TGTGCCAGCAGTCCCATAGGACTAGCGAACTACGAGCAGTACTTC
NA	TRBV6-1	few	TRBJ1-5	CASSITQGPGQPQHF	TGTGCCAGCAGCATTACTCAGGGGCCAGGGCAGCCCCAGCATTTT
TRBD2	TRBV2	NA	TRBJ2-3	CASEGLGGDTQYF	TGTGCCAGCGAAGGACTAGGTGGTGATACGCAGTATTTT
TRBD1	TRBV29-1	many	TRBJ1-1	CSVAGTEDWNTEAFF	TGCAGCGTGGCCGGGACAGAGGATTGGAACACTGAAGCTTTCTTT
NA	TRBV7-9	many	TRBJ1-3	CASSLVAGSGNTIYF	TGTGCCAGCAGCTTAGTGGCAGGCTCTGGAAACACCATATATTTT
NA	TRBV6-1	many	TRBJ2-3	CASRLTGTGTDTQYF	TGTGCCAGCAGACTCACCGGGACGGGCACAGATACGCAGTATTTT
NA	TRBV12-3/TRBV12-4	NA	TRBJ2-1	CASSARGEQFF	TGTGCCAGCAGCGCGCGCGGTGAGCAGTTCTTC
NA	TRBV10-2	few	TRBJ1-5	CASSESLTAPNQPQHF	TGCGCCAGCAGTGAGTCCCTGACAGCCCCAAATCAGCCCCAGCATTTT
NA	TRBV30	NA	TRBJ2-5	CAWSLSSQETQYF	TGTGCCTGGAGTTTGTCTAGCCAAGAGACCCAGTACTTC
NA	TRBV3-1	NA	TRBJ2-2	CASSPGARNTGELFF	TGTGCCAGCAGCCCCGGGGCCAGGAACACCGGGGAGCTGTTTTTT
TRBD2	TRBV4-1	few	TRBJ2-1	CASSQEGREALNEQFF	TGCGCCAGCAGCCAAGAAGGTCGGGAGGCCTTAAATGAGCAGTTCTTC
NA	TRBV2	NA	TRBJ1-5	CASRDSYLNQPQHF	TGTGCCAGCAGGGACTCATATCTTAATCAGCCCCAGCATTTT
NA	TRBV25-1	many	TRBJ1-1	CASSESPGGTEAFF	TGTGCCAGCAGTGAATCCCCCGGGGGAACTGAAGCTTTCTTT
NA	TRBV27	NA	TRBJ2-7	CASSPGAVRYEQYF	TGTGCCAGCAGTCCAGGAGCGGTAAGATACGAGCAGTACTTC
TRBD1	TRBV2	NA	TRBJ1-5	CASRGQSNQPQHF	TGTGCCAGCAGGGGACAGAGCAATCAGCCCCAGCATTTT
TRBD1	TRBV28	many	TRBJ1-1	CASIKGATEAFF	TGTGCCAGCATTAAGGGGGCTACTGAAGCTTTCTTT
NA	TRBV28	many	TRBJ2-5	CASRTPLGGQGLEVQYF	TGTGCCAGCAGGACGCCGTTGGGGGGACAAGGGCTAGAGGTCCAGTACTTC
NA	TRBV5-1	many	TRBJ1-2	CASSLDPSYGYTF	TGCGCCAGCAGCTTGGACCCCAGCTATGGCTACACCTTC
NA	TRBV29-1	NA	TRBJ2-2	CSVGGKRGELFF	TGCAGCGTGGGAGGAAAAAGGGGGGAGCTGTTTTTT
TRBD2	TRBV5-1	NA	TRBJ2-2	CASSIGTTYTGGLFF	TGCGCCAGCTCAATCGGGACTACCTACACCGGGGGGCTGTTTTTT
NA	TRBV7-8	few	TRBJ1-4	CASSLEHLFATNEKLFF	TGTGCCAGCAGCTTAGAACACCTTTTTGCAACTAATGAAAAACTGTTTTTT
NA	TRBV7-2	many	TRBJ2-7	CASSLSFGSGSSYEQYF	TGTGCCAGCAGCTTATCCTTTGGGAGCGGGTCATCCTACGAGCAGTACTTC
NA	TRBV4-3	NA	TRBJ1-1	CASSQGGEFGNTEAFF	TGCGCCAGCAGCCAAGGGGGTGAATTCGGGAACACTGAAGCTTTCTTT
NA	TRBV19	few	TRBJ1-2	CASTTTKARYGYTF	TGTGCCAGTACCACCACTAAGGCCCGTTATGGCTACACCTTC
NA	TRBV11-2	many	TRBJ2-7	CASSLGPGIYEQYF	TGTGCCAGCAGCTTAGGTCCAGGGATCTACGAGCAGTACTTC
NA	TRBV29-1	few	TRBJ2-7	CSVDLGNSYEQYF	TGCAGCGTTGATCTGGGGAACTCCTACGAGCAGTACTTC
TRBD2	TRBV27	many	TRBJ2-2	CASSSSAGVTGELFF	TGTGCCAGCAGTTCCTCTGCGGGAGTCACCGGGGAGCTGTTTTTT
NA	TRBV2	once	TRBJ2-2	CAITRTGELFF	TGTGCCATAACCAGAACCGGGGAGCTGTTTTTT